These 6 T cell receptor beta chains were sequenced from one sample in a study of blood T cells in healthy people across ages. PCR was performed a second time for roughly 7 to 11 cycles using a sample-barcoded 5' primer and a J-beta primer mix. TCRdb used MiXCR to reprocess the 5' RACE reads, holding one entry per CDR3 protein. The data show some 670,000 distinct CDR3 sequences, around 52% seen once. Sequencing used blood. The receptors were sampled from a woman older than 75 in good health.

As concerns this clonotype: A read error may be the cause here, since a much bigger clone is one base away. The rearrangement links TRBV3-1 to TRBJ2-3, with D tentatively TRBD2 (6 bases). Germline V CDR1 and CDR2: LGHDT, YNNKEL (reference sequence). V was shortened by 3 bases and J by 4 bases, with 17 bases between the two germline ends. The CDR3 spans 16 residues. The CDR3 loop is CASSQSRTIGADTQYF. The CDR3 DNA reads as TGTGCCAGCAGCCAGAGTCGGACTATTGGGGCAGATACGCAGTATTTT.

The CDR3 coding sequence is TGCAGTGCTCCCCAGCGGGACTGGAATGAGCAGTTCTTC. Its translation: CSAPQRDWNEQFF. The chain uses TRBV20-1 and TRBJ2-1, with 7 nucleotides matching TRBD2. Germline CDR1 reads DFQATT; CDR2 reads SNEGSKA (reference sequence). V lost 5 bases, J lost 7 bases, and 8 bases stayed unmatched. The CDR3 loop spans 13 amino acids.

About this clonotype: This sequence may be a read error, since a much larger clone differs from it by one base. CDR3 sequence reads: CASSVLLAQAEQYF. In DNA, the CDR3 is TGTGCCAGCAGCGTTTTACTAGCGCAAGCCGAGCAGTACTTC. The chain uses TRBV5-5 and TRBJ2-7; TRBD2 aligns across 7 bases. The CDR3 loop spans 14 amino acids. V dropped 4 bases and J dropped 6; count of bases not matched to a gene: 10. The germline gives CDR1 SGHKS, CDR2 YYEKEE (reference sequence).

V usage is TRBV5-1 and J usage is TRBJ2-7; 8 nucleotides match TRBD1. This CDR3 has 17 residues. The germline V gene encodes CDR1 SGHRS and CDR2 YFSETQ. Germline trimming cut 4 bases from V and 6 bases from J; bases unmatched to any gene: 18. The CDR3: CASSLQALTGASSEQYF. CDR3 DNA sequence: TGCGCCAGCAGCCTCCAAGCCTTGACAGGGGCCAGTTCCGAGCAGTACTTC.

As for this clonotype: A much larger clone differs by one base, so this may be a read error. Written as DNA, the CDR3 is TGTGCCAGCGGCGAACCCGGGACAGGGAATGGCTACACCTTC. Translation gives CASGEPGTGNGYTF. The rearrangement links TRBV27 to TRBJ1-2, with TRBD1 matching 9 bases. Germline V CDR1 and CDR2: MNHEY, SMNVEV (reference sequence). The CDR3 contains 14 residues. V was clipped by 8 bases and J by 6 bases; unmatched bases: 10.

This chain uses TRBV10-2 with TRBJ2-3; TRBD1 might be the D (5 bases). Germline-derived CDR1 and CDR2 are WSHSY and SAAADI. V lost 2 bases and J lost 1, with 13 bases in between. CDR3 length equals 16 residues. The CDR3 region is CASSETGWGRTDTQYF. The CDR3 region has the DNA TGCGCCAGCAGTGAGACAGGATGGGGCCGCACAGATACGCAGTATTTT.